The next 25 T cell receptor beta chains were all read from a single sample in a study of T cells in Graves' hyperthyroidism and ophthalmopathy (dated by TCRdb to about 2019). The library was obtained by multiplex PCR. The sequencer was an Illumina HiSeq 2000. TCR beta CDR3 regions were amplified from RNA transcripts. For the first round of RT-PCR on the TCR CDR3, the HTBI primer set was used together with the Qiagen OneStep RT-PCR kit. Through fastp at Q25 and MiXCR, TCRdb rebuilt clones from the public reads, retaining in-frame beta chains. When rows share a CDR3 protein, they turn into one entry using the most common DNA and genes. The sample records around 600,000 distinct CDR3 sequences, around 13% of which are singletons. The ten biggest clones cover approximately 12% of the sample. Sequencing was done on a sample of blood. Receptor source: a woman aged 45-65 years with Graves' ophthalmopathy.

This clonotype was seen at least ten times. The chain carries TRBV13 and TRBJ2-1; a possible D gene is TRBD1 (5 bases). CDR1 and CDR2 from the germline V gene are PRHDT and FYEKMQ (reference sequence). V lost 0 bases and J 6 bases, leaving 12 bases between the germline ends. The length of the CDR3 is 15 residues. In DNA, the CDR3 is TGTGCCAGCAGCTTAGGCAGGGTCAAGTTCAATGAGCAGTTCTTC. This encodes CASSLGRVKFNEQFF.

This chain connects TRBV25-1 to TRBJ2-5, with D perhaps matching TRBD1 or TRBD2 (5 bases each). Between the trimmed V and J ends, which lost 1 base and 13 bases, there was a span of 10 bases. CDR1 and CDR2 (germline): MGHDK, SYGVNS. The CDR3 is made up of 11 amino acids. The DNA of the CDR3 is TGTGCCAGCAGTGAATCCCGGGACCTGTACTTC. Amino acids: CASSESRDLYF.

This chain joins TRBV6-2 or TRBV6-3 and TRBJ2-3, with 8 bases identical to TRBD1. This CDR3 is built from 15 residues. Losses at the gene ends were 10 bases for V and 0 bases for J; bases not matched to a gene: 9. The V gene's germline CDR1 is MNHEY and CDR2 SVGEGT. The CDR3 DNA follows: TGTGCCATCAATATAGGGACAGGCAGCACAGATACGCAGTATTTT. The encoded protein is CAINIGTGSTDTQYF.

This clonotype was recorded many times. The rearrangement links TRBV11-3 to TRBJ2-1, with D tentatively TRBD2 (6 bases). CDR1 and CDR2 from the germline V gene are SGHNT and YENEEA. The CDR3 has 15 amino acids. Trimming cost V 7 bases and J 2 bases, with 15 bases left between them. This chain's CDR3 is CASIYSGGTYNEQFF. The CDR3 nucleotides read TGTGCCAGCATTTATAGCGGAGGCACCTACAATGAGCAGTTCTTC.

The rearrangement uses TRBV29-1 and TRBJ2-2; no reliable D call. The germline gives CDR1 SQVTM, CDR2 ANQGSEA. Trimming took 6 bases from V and 1 from J, leaving 15 bases between them. The CDR3 contains 15 residues. The CDR3 here is CSVVSLSENTGELFF. In DNA, the CDR3 is TGCAGCGTAGTTTCGTTGTCCGAGAACACCGGGGAGCTGTTTTTT.

This rearrangement joins TRBV25-1 to TRBJ1-2; TRBD1 matches 9 bases. The CDR3 runs to 15 residues. Germline CDR1 is MGHDK and CDR2 is SYGVNS. V shed 4 bases and J 3 bases; nucleotides not matched to a gene: 6. The CDR3 region is CASSVPGQGDYGYTF. As DNA, the CDR3 is TGTGCCAGCAGTGTACCGGGACAGGGCGACTATGGCTACACCTTC.

This clonotype was counted many times. This rearrangement joins TRBV19 to TRBJ2-5; TRBD2 agrees at 11 bases. CDR3 length equals 17 residues. CDR1 is LNHDA, CDR2 SQIVND, per germline (reference sequence). Trimming cost V 1 base and J 3 bases; bases outside gene matches: 7. CDR3 protein: CASSIGGTSGPKETQYF. The CDR3 region has the DNA TGTGCCAGTAGTATAGGAGGGACTAGCGGTCCTAAAGAGACCCAGTACTTC.

This clonotype showed up many times. The chain combines TRBV3-1 with TRBJ1-1; no clear D. From germline, CDR1 is LGHDT and CDR2 YNNKEL (reference sequence). Trimming removed 2 bases from V and 1 base from J, with 8 bases in between. The CDR3 covers 14 residues. Here the CDR3 DNA reads TGTGCCAGCAGCCAACAACTCTGGAACACTGAAGCTTTCTTT. Its protein product is CASSQQLWNTEAFF.

This clonotype was observed at least ten times. V and J are TRBV2 and TRBJ2-5; 7 nucleotides match TRBD1. Germline V gene data show CDR1 as SNHLY and CDR2 as FYNNEI. V was pared by 6 bases and J by 4 bases, with 5 bases of the junction left unmatched. The CDR3 contains 13 residues. The CDR3 sequence: CASSDRVRETQYF. Written as DNA, the CDR3 is TGTGCCAGCAGCGACAGGGTTCGAGAGACCCAGTACTTC. The whole variable domain, remainder taken from reference TRBV2 and TRBJ2-5, is EPEVTQTPSHQVTQMGQEVILRCVPISNHLYFYWYRQILGQKVEFLVSFYNNEISEKSEIFDDQFSVERPDGSNFTLKIRSTKLEDSAMYFCASSDRVRETQYFGPGTRLLVL.

As concerns this clonotype: A much larger clone differs from this one at a single base, so this may be a read error. The rearrangement joins TRBV12-3 or TRBV12-4 to TRBJ2-7, with D possibly matching TRBD2 (6 bases). CDR3 length equals 13 residues. Trimming shortened V by 6 bases and J by 1 base, and 10 bases separated the two germline ends. The CDR3 is CASRISGSYEQYF. The CDR3 DNA sequence: TGTGCCAGCAGAATTAGCGGATCCTACGAGCAGTACTTC.

The DNA of the CDR3 is TGTGCCAGCTTCTTGTCAGGACCGAACACTGGGACTGAAGCTTTCTTT. The encoded protein is CASFLSGPNTGTEAFF. The V gene is TRBV7-6, the J gene TRBJ1-1; unclear D gene. Trimming pared 8 bases from V and 5 bases from J, leaving 24 bases between. The CDR3 has 16 amino acids. Germline-derived CDR1 and CDR2 are SGHVS and FNYEAQ.

This clonotype was seen more than once but under ten times. The chain links TRBV4-1 to TRBJ2-3, with 15 bases that match TRBD2. The trim removed 1 base at V and 2 bases at J, leaving 7 bases unmatched. Germline CDR1 reads MGHRA; CDR2 reads YSYEKL. This CDR3 has 19 residues. CDR3 nucleotides: TGCGCCAGCAGCCAAGTTTGGACTAGCGGGAGGGGGGCCACAGATACGCAGTATTTT. Translation gives CASSQVWTSGRGATDTQYF.

This clonotype was seen a few times. This sequence joins TRBV7-9 and TRBJ1-1; D remains ambiguous. The CDR3 has 12 residues. V gave up 4 bases and J gave up 11 bases, with 14 bases separating them. CDR1 is SEHNR, CDR2 FQNEAQ, per germline (reference sequence). CDR3 sequence (DNA): TGTGCCAGCAGCTCCGCGGGGTCACAGGCTTTCTTT. Its protein product is CASSSAGSQAFF.

This clonotype was seen many times. This chain links TRBV2 with TRBJ1-1, with TRBD1 matching over 7 bases. CDR1 is SNHLY and CDR2 is FYNNEI in the germline V gene. V was pared by 10 bases and J by 3 bases, with 8 bases of the junction left unmatched. The CDR3 has 13 amino acids. CDR3 sequence reads: CAITTGRDTEAFF. CDR3 DNA: TGTGCCATTACGACAGGGAGGGACACTGAAGCTTTCTTT.

As regards this clonotype: A much more abundant neighbour one base away suggests this may be a read error. This chain joins TRBV11-2 and TRBJ2-5, with TRBD1 matching 8 bases. Germline values: CDR1 SGHAT, CDR2 FQNNGV. V lost 7 bases and J lost 5; bases outside the gene matches: 12. The CDR3 spans 15 residues. CDR3 in amino acids: CASILMAGQAETQYF. The CDR3 DNA is TGTGCCAGCATCCTAATGGCGGGACAGGCGGAGACCCAGTACTTC.

There are a few counts of this clonotype. V gene TRBV6-2 or TRBV6-3 combines with J gene TRBJ2-1; 8 bases agree with TRBD2. This CDR3 has 17 amino acids. Germline CDR1 reads MNHEY; CDR2 reads SVGEGT. V trimming: 7 bases; J trimming: 6 bases; junction bases outside the gene matches: 17. The CDR3 loop reads CASKVLAGPFAGNEQFF. The CDR3 nucleotides read TGTGCCAGCAAGGTCCTAGCGGGCCCCTTCGCTGGCAATGAGCAGTTCTTC.

This clonotype has a single count. A much larger clone differs from this one at a single base, so this may be a read error. CDR3 in DNA: TGTGCCAGCAGCCAAGGTCTGAGCGGGTCCACCGGGGAGCTGTTTTTT. It specifies CASSQGLSGSTGELFF. The gene calls are TRBV14 and TRBJ2-2; perhaps TRBD2 as D (6 bases). Germline V lookup: CDR1 SGHDN, CDR2 FVKESK. Trimming removed 1 base at V and 4 bases at J, with 13 bases between. The CDR3 totals 16 residues.

There are many counts of this clonotype. In DNA form, the CDR3 reads TGTGCCAGCAGCAAACAGGCGACACTAAACATGAACACTGAAGCTTTCTTT. Translation gives CASSKQATLNMNTEAFF. The gene calls are TRBV5-5 and TRBJ1-1; tentative D call: TRBD1 (5 bases). The V end was cut by 4 bases, the J end by 0 bases, with 19 bases between. Germline V gives CDR1 SGHKS, CDR2 YYEKEE (reference sequence). The length of the CDR3 is 17 residues.

The table lists this clonotype with a few counts. The rearrangement uses TRBV27 and TRBJ2-2; D gene unclear. The CDR3 has 14 residues. Between the trimmed V and J ends, which lost 7 bases and 0 bases, there was a span of 9 bases. The germline CDR1 and CDR2 sequences are MNHEY and SMNVEV (reference sequence). The CDR3 bases are TGTGCCAGCAAATATCTCACGAACACCGGGGAGCTGTTTTTT. It translates to CASKYLTNTGELFF.

This clonotype was found a few times. The chain links TRBV29-1 to TRBJ2-5, with D uncertain. The germline V gene encodes CDR1 SQVTM and CDR2 ANQGSEA. Trimming left V 3 bases short and J 2 bases short, with 10 bases between. The CDR3 has 13 residues. The CDR3 bases are TGCAGCGTTGATGCTACCAAACAAGAGACCCAGTACTTC. Translating gives CSVDATKQETQYF.

This clonotype was observed at least ten times. This chain connects TRBV5-4 to TRBJ2-1; D unresolved. This CDR3 spans 11 amino acids. V gave up 1 base and J gave up 8 bases, with 4 bases separating them. Germline CDR1 is SGHNT and CDR2 is YYREEE (reference sequence). The CDR3 nucleotides are TGTGCCAGCAGCTTGCTTCATGAGCAGTTCTTC. It translates to CASSLLHEQFF.

This clonotype was detected many times. The J gene is TRBJ2-7, the V gene TRBV18, with D perhaps TRBD1 (6 bases). Germline CDR1 KGHSH, CDR2 LQKENI. The V and J ends lost 4 bases and 6 bases respectively, with 19 bases between them. The CDR3 consists of 15 residues. The CDR3 is CASSLGQTAGIEQYF. In nucleotides, the CDR3 is TGTGCCAGCTCACTAGGACAGACCGCCGGGATCGAGCAGTACTTC.

This clonotype was found a few times. A much more abundant neighbour one base away suggests this may be a read error. The DNA of the CDR3 is TGCAGTGCTGACAGGGTGAGCTCACCCCTCCACTTT. Amino acid sequence: CSADRVSSPLHF. The genes are TRBV20-1 and TRBJ1-6, with 7 bases that match TRBD1. Germline CDR1 is DFQATT and CDR2 is SNEGSKA (reference sequence). CDR3 length: 12 amino acids. J lost 10 bases, V lost 5 bases, and 5 bases had no gene match.

The table lists this clonotype with a few counts. The V gene is TRBV5-1, the J gene TRBJ2-2; possibly TRBD2 for D (6 bases). The CDR3 contains 15 residues. Germline V gives CDR1 SGHRS, CDR2 YFSETQ. V lost 4 bases and J 6 bases, leaving 16 bases between the germline ends. CDR3 nucleotide sequence: TGCGCCAGCAGCCATAGCGGAGGCGGTCCCGGGGAGCTGTTTTTT. The encoded protein is CASSHSGGGPGELFF.

This clonotype was observed a few times. V is TRBV3-1 and J is TRBJ1-3, with 9 bases aligning to TRBD1. This CDR3 comprises 16 residues. The trim removed 3 bases at V and 6 bases at J, leaving 9 bases unmatched. Looked up from germline, CDR1 is LGHDT and CDR2 is YNNKEL (reference sequence). CDR3 DNA: TGTGCCAGCAGCCACGGGCCGGGACAGGGCGCAAACACCATATATTTT. This codes for CASSHGPGQGANTIYF.